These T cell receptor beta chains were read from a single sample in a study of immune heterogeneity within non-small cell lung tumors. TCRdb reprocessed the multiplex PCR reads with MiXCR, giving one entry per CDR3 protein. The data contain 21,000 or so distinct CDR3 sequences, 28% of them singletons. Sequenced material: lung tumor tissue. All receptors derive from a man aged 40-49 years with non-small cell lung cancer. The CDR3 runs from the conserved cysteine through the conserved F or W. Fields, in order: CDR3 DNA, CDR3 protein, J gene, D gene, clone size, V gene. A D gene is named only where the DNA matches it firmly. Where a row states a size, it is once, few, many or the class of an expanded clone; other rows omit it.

CDR3 DNA: TGTGCCAGCAGTGGAGCGGGAGTCGAGCAGTACTTC
CDR3 protein: CASSGAGVEQYF
J gene: TRBJ2-7
D gene: TRBD2
clone size: medium-sized
V gene: TRBV28

CDR3 DNA: TGTGCCACCAGTGACCCGGACGGGTATGCAGATACGCAGTATTTT
CDR3 protein: CATSDPDGYADTQYF
J gene: TRBJ2-3
D gene: .
clone size: few
V gene: TRBV24-1

CDR3 DNA: TGCAGTGCTAGAGACGCCCCGGGACAGGGGGCGGTGGCCAATCAGCCCCAGCATTTT
CDR3 protein: CSARDAPGQGAVANQPQHF
J gene: TRBJ1-5
D gene: TRBD1
clone size: .
V gene: TRBV20-1

CDR3 DNA: TGTGCCAGCAGACTGACAGGGTTCTATGGCTACACCTTC
CDR3 protein: CASRLTGFYGYTF
J gene: TRBJ1-2
D gene: TRBD1
clone size: many
V gene: TRBV6-2/TRBV6-3

CDR3 DNA: TGTGCCAGCAGCTTAGTACAGGACGAGCAGTACTTC
CDR3 protein: CASSLVQDEQYF
J gene: TRBJ2-7
D gene: .
clone size: many
V gene: TRBV11-2

CDR3 DNA: TGTGCCAGTAGTATACAGGGTTTTGGCTATGGCTACACCTTC
CDR3 protein: CASSIQGFGYGYTF
J gene: TRBJ1-2
D gene: .
clone size: medium-sized
V gene: TRBV19

CDR3 DNA: TGTGCCAGCAGCCCAGAAAGGACAGGGAATCAGCCCCAGCATTTT
CDR3 protein: CASSPERTGNQPQHF
J gene: TRBJ1-5
D gene: TRBD1
clone size: medium-sized
V gene: TRBV7-2

CDR3 DNA: TGTGCCAGCAGCTTACCAGGGGGCTCTGCCTACGAGCAGTACTTC
CDR3 protein: CASSLPGGSAYEQYF
J gene: TRBJ2-7
D gene: TRBD1
clone size: few
V gene: TRBV5-6

CDR3 DNA: TGTGCCACCAGCAGCTTAACGGGACAGGCTCACAATGAGCAGTTATTC
CDR3 protein: CATSSLTGQAHNEQLF
J gene: TRBJ2-1
D gene: TRBD1
clone size: few
V gene: TRBV15

CDR3 DNA: TGTGCCAGCAGTTACTCGGCGAGTAGCAATCAGCCCCAGCATTTT
CDR3 protein: CASSYSASSNQPQHF
J gene: TRBJ1-5
D gene: .
clone size: few
V gene: TRBV6-6

CDR3 DNA: TGTGCCACCAGTGATTCTTGGATGGACGAGCAGTACTTC
CDR3 protein: CATSDSWMDEQYF
J gene: TRBJ2-7
D gene: .
clone size: .
V gene: TRBV24-1

CDR3 DNA: TGTGCCAGCAGTCTAGCGTATGAGCAGTTCTTC
CDR3 protein: CASSLAYEQFF
J gene: TRBJ2-1
D gene: .
clone size: many
V gene: TRBV6-2/TRBV6-3

CDR3 DNA: TGTGCCAGCAGTGCCCGGGACAGGGGCCCGCACCTATACGAGCAGTACTTC
CDR3 protein: CASSARDRGPHLYEQYF
J gene: TRBJ2-7
D gene: TRBD1
clone size: medium-sized
V gene: TRBV6-1

CDR3 DNA: TGTGCCAGCAGTTACTCGTCAGGGGCCCGCTCTGGGGCCAACGTCCTGACTTTC
CDR3 protein: CASSYSSGARSGANVLTF
J gene: TRBJ2-6
D gene: .
clone size: few
V gene: TRBV6-5

CDR3 DNA: TGTGCCAGCAGCTTAGATTACGGGGGGAGGGGTGGCTACACCTTC
CDR3 protein: CASSLDYGGRGGYTF
J gene: TRBJ1-2
D gene: .
clone size: few
V gene: TRBV7-2

CDR3 DNA: TGCAGTGTCAGAAGGGGCACAGATACGCAGTATTTT
CDR3 protein: CSVRRGTDTQYF
J gene: TRBJ2-3
D gene: .
clone size: .
V gene: TRBV20-1

CDR3 DNA: TGTGCCAGCAGCTTAGGACCGGGGAGTCATGGAGCTTTCTTT
CDR3 protein: CASSLGPGSHGAFF
J gene: TRBJ1-1
D gene: .
clone size: few
V gene: TRBV7-2

CDR3 DNA: TGTGCCAGCAGCGGATCGCGAACAGGGGGCGCGGATGAAAAACTGTTTTTT
CDR3 protein: CASSGSRTGGADEKLFF
J gene: TRBJ1-4
D gene: TRBD1
clone size: few
V gene: TRBV9